The clone carrying this T cell receptor beta chain was recorded a few times. The antigen is undetermined. The Oncomine TCR Beta short-read assay was applied to DNA of cultured CD4+ T cells. MiXCR, run by TCRdb on the PCR reads, gives a single entry per CDR3 protein. The sample has some 16,000 distinct CDR3 sequences, less than 60% seen once; the top ten hold less than 20%. This record belongs to a study of vaccination and CD4 T cells after COVID-19. Regarding time point: late sampling 161 to 241 days after vaccination in a few convalescent patients. This sample's treatment: roughly 11-day PBMC culture with coronavirus spike peptide pools or control peptides (ViraFEST assay). V lost 4 bases, J lost 5 bases, and 9 bases lay in between. In germline, CDR1 is DFQATT, CDR2 SNEGSKA (reference sequence). The CDR3 extends over 13 amino acids.

This TCR was sampled from a human donor who had recovered from COVID-19. The material sequenced was CD4+ T cells from blood, cultured in vitro, taken about 7 months after SARS-CoV-2 vaccination. This chain joins TRBV20-1 and TRBJ1-6; no reliable D call. CDR3 coding DNA: TGCAGTGCTATACGGGCCCATAATTCACCCCTCCACTTT. Encoded protein: CSAIRAHNSPLHF.